A single sample gave rise to the 8 T cell receptor beta chains below, sequenced in a study of regulatory T cells in long-lasting Graves disease. The time point was: newly diagnosed GD, antithyroid drugs for less than 3 months. The TCR library was prepared using RNA isolated from PBMCs. Building the TCR beta libraries relied on iRepertoire HTBI primers, and CDR3 regions underwent Arm-PCR. TCRdb called the multiplex PCR reads again in MiXCR, with one record for every CDR3 protein. The repertoire holds 450,000 to 500,000 distinct CDR3 sequences, with 15% to 20% as singletons. Separately, the same data were catalogued under a study of T cells in Graves' hyperthyroidism and ophthalmopathy.

The sequencing used peripheral blood mononuclear cells (PBMCs), collected at new diagnosis, from a patient treated with antithyroid drugs. All receptors derive from a middle-aged man with Graves disease.

For the CDR3, the DNA is TGTGCCAGCAGCTTAGTTGCTAGCGGGAGACCTTACTACGAGCAGTACTTC. Its translation: CASSLVASGRPYYEQYF. V usage is TRBV7-2 and J usage is TRBJ2-5; 10 bases line up with TRBD2. Near its end, the DNA agrees better with TRBJ2-7, so the J call may be wrong. CDR1 is SGHTA, CDR2 FQGNSA, per germline. The CDR3 runs 17 residues.

About this clonotype: Possible read error: a much larger clone is one base away. V is TRBV20-1 and J is TRBJ2-3; tentatively, D is TRBD1 (6 bases). Trimming pared 5 bases from V and 2 bases from J, leaving 14 bases between. Germline V gene data show CDR1 as DFQATT and CDR2 as SNEGSKA (reference sequence). The CDR3 runs 14 residues. DNA of the CDR3: TGCAGTGCTGGCAAAGGACAGAACACAGATACGCAGTATTTT. This translates into CSAGKGQNTDTQYF.

This clonotype has at least ten counts. This chain connects TRBV6-5 to TRBJ1-1; D remains unclear. V lost 0 bases and J 1 base, leaving 3 bases between the germline ends. The CDR3 length is 13 residues. CDR1 MNHEY and CDR2 SVGAGI come from the germline V gene. The DNA of the CDR3 is TGTGCCAGCAGTTACTCGAGGAACACTGAAGCTTTCTTT. Its translation is CASSYSRNTEAFF.

There are many counts of this clonotype. This rearrangement joins TRBV28 to TRBJ1-2; 7 nucleotides align to TRBD1. Unmatched junction bases numbered 4, after V lost 8 bases and J lost 4 bases. The CDR3 has 12 amino acids. The V gene's germline CDR1 is MDHEN and CDR2 SYDVKM. CDR3 nucleotides: TGTGCCAGCCTCGGACAGGCCTATGGCTACACCTTC. Protein sequence: CASLGQAYGYTF.

The genes are TRBV30 and TRBJ2-6; D is unclear. CDR1 and CDR2 (germline): GTSNPN, SVGIG (reference sequence). Trimming cost V 4 bases and J 0 bases, with 13 bases left between them. The CDR3 is made up of 16 amino acids. In DNA, the CDR3 is TGTGCCTGGACCCAGACCCCGGGCTCTGGGGCCAACGTCCTGACTTTC. Translated: CAWTQTPGSGANVLTF.

The chain links TRBV15 to TRBJ2-1; tentative D call: TRBD1 (6 bases). The CDR3 has 16 amino acids. V was shortened by 4 bases and J by 2 bases, with 15 bases between the two germline ends. Germline-derived CDR1 and CDR2 are LNHNV and YYDKDF (reference sequence). CDR3 loop: CATSTLTGIPYNEQFF. Here the CDR3 DNA reads TGTGCCACCAGCACCCTAACAGGGATTCCCTACAATGAGCAGTTCTTC. The entire variable domain, with the rest obtained from reference TRBV15 and TRBJ2-1, is as follows: DAMVIQNPRYQVTQFGKPVTLSCSQTLNHNVMYWYQQKSSQAPKLLFHYYDKDFNNEADTPDNFQSRRPNTSFCFLDIRSPGLGDTAMYLCATSTLTGIPYNEQFFGPGTRLTVL.

This clonotype was seen at least ten times. V gene TRBV28 combines with J gene TRBJ2-7; D remains ambiguous. The V gene's germline CDR1 is MDHEN and CDR2 SYDVKM. With 6 bases removed from V and 2 bases from J, the gap between germline ends came to 14 bases. The CDR3 is made up of 14 amino acids. This CDR3 reads CASRPGYSAYEQYF. The CDR3 DNA reads TGTGCCAGCAGACCCGGATACAGTGCCTACGAGCAGTACTTC.

This clonotype occurred a few times. This chain connects TRBV19 to TRBJ2-1; 14 bases map to TRBD2. Germline V gene data show CDR1 as LNHDA and CDR2 as SQIVND (reference sequence). Unmatched junction bases numbered 11, after V lost 8 bases and J lost 8 bases. CDR3 length: 16 amino acids. This CDR3 reads CASRQAGTSGRYEQFF. The CDR3 DNA sequence: TGTGCCAGTCGTCAAGCTGGGACTAGCGGGAGATATGAGCAGTTCTTC.